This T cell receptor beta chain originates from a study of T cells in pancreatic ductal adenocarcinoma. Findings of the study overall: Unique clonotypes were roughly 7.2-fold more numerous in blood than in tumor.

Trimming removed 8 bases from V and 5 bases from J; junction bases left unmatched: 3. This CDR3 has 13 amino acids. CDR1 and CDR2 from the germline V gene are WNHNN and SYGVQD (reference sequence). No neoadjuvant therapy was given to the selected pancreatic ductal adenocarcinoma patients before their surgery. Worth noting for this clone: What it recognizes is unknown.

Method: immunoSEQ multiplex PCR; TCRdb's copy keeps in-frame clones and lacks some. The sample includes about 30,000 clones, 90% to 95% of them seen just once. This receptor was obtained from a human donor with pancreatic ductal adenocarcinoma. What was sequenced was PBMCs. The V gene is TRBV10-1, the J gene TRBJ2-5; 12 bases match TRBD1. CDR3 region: CASWDRGHETQYF. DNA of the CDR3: TGCGCCAGCTGGGACAGGGGGCACGAGACCCAGTACTTC.